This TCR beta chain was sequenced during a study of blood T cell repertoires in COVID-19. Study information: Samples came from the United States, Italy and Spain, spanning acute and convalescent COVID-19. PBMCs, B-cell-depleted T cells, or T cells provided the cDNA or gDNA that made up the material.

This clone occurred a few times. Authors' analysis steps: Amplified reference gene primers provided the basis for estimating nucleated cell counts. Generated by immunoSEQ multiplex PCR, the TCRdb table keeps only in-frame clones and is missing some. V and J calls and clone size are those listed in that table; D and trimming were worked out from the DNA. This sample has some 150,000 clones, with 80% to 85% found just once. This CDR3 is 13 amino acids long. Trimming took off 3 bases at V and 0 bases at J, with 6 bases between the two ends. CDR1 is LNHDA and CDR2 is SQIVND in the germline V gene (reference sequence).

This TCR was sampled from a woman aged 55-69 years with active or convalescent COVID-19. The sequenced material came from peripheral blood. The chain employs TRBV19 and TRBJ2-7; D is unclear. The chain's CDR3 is CASSMTSSYEQYF. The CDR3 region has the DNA TGTGCCAGTAGTATGACATCCTCCTACGAGCAGTACTTC.